The 8 T cell receptor beta chains listed next were all sequenced from one sample in a study of T cell responses to AZD1222 COVID-19 vaccine. Profiled with immunoSEQ multiplex PCR; TCRdb holds only in-frame clones, not every one. The table lists around 120,000 clones, about 93% of them singletons. The sample in question was peripheral blood, obtained 28 days after the second AZD1222 dose. These receptors were collected from an adult who received the AZD1222 COVID-19 vaccine.

The chain joins TRBV6-1 to TRBJ2-1; 7 bases match TRBD2. Germline CDR1 MNHNS, CDR2 SASEGT. V shed 7 bases, J shed 6 bases, and the junction held 9 bases outside the gene matches. The CDR3 is 14 amino acids. In DNA, the CDR3 is TGTGCCAGCAATGGCCTAGCGGCGGGCAATGAGCAGTTCTTC. Encoded protein: CASNGLAAGNEQFF.

Turning to this clone: Other DNA sequences from this sample encode an identical CDR3 as well. The rearrangement links TRBV20-1 to TRBJ1-2; no clear D. From germline, CDR1 is DFQATT and CDR2 SNEGSKA (reference sequence). This CDR3 contains 8 residues. Between the trimmed V and J ends, which lost 6 bases and 7 bases, there was a span of 3 bases. The CDR3 DNA follows: TGCAGTGCGGGTGGCTACACCTTC. Translated: CSAGGYTF.

This sequence joins TRBV9 and TRBJ1-6; no reliable D call. With 2 bases removed from V and 10 bases from J, the gap between germline ends came to 10 bases. Germline CDR1 SGDLS, CDR2 YYNGEE. CDR3 length equals 13 residues. For the CDR3, the DNA is TGTGCCAGCAGCGTTAGGGAACTCTCACCCCTCCACTTT. Protein sequence: CASSVRELSPLHF. Complete variable domain (other parts from reference TRBV9 and TRBJ1-6): DSGVTQTPKHLITATGQRVTLRCSPRSGDLSVYWYQQSLDQGLQFLIQYYNGEERAKGNILERFSAQQFPDLHSELNLSSLELGDSALYFCASSVRELSPLHFGNGTRLTVT.

This clone was recorded once. DNA for the CDR3: TGTGCCAGCAGCCATGGGGGGGGAGCGGGACCCACAGATACGCAGTATTTT. Translation: CASSHGGGAGPTDTQYF. This chain joins TRBV3-1 (or the pseudogene TRBV3-2) and TRBJ2-3; TRBD2 matches 7 bases. The CDR3 length is 17 residues. The germline V gene encodes CDR1 LGHDT and CDR2 YNNKEL (reference sequence). The V gene end was trimmed by 3 bases and the J gene end by 2 bases; junction bases not matched to a gene: 11.

The table lists this clone with a few counts. This chain links TRBV10-3 with TRBJ1-6; TRBD1 agrees at 8 bases. Germline CDR1 and CDR2: ENHRY and SYGVKD. The CDR3 loop spans 15 amino acids. Unmatched junction bases numbered 7, after V lost 5 bases and J lost 7 bases. The CDR3 loop is CAISTDQGANSPLHF. For the CDR3, the DNA is TGTGCCATCAGTACCGATCAGGGGGCGAATTCACCCCTCCACTTT.

This chain links TRBV29-1 with TRBJ2-7; no definite D call. The CDR3 is made up of 11 amino acids. The germline V gene encodes CDR1 SQVTM and CDR2 ANQGSEA. Trimming cost V 6 bases and J 6 bases, with 12 bases left between them. CDR3 in amino acids: CSVAVDAEQYF. Written as DNA, the CDR3 is TGCAGCGTAGCCGTGGATGCCGAGCAGTACTTC.

The gene calls are TRBV27 and TRBJ2-7; TRBD2 agrees at 8 bases. The ends lost 5 bases at V and 4 bases at J; junction bases unmatched: 10. The germline V gene encodes CDR1 MNHEY and CDR2 SMNVEV (reference sequence). The length of the CDR3 is 15 residues. In nucleotides, the CDR3 is TGTGCCAGCAGTCCCCCAGGACTAGCCGGGTACGAGCAGTACTTC. Amino acids: CASSPPGLAGYEQYF.

The rearrangement links TRBV10-3 to TRBJ1-1; D is unresolved. CDR3 size: 14 residues. Per the germline V gene, CDR1 is ENHRY and CDR2 is SYGVKD. Deletions cut 3 bases from V and 1 base from J, with 9 bases between. In DNA, the CDR3 is TGTGCCATCAGTGACCAGAGCTCGAACACTGAAGCTTTCTTT. Translated: CAISDQSSNTEAFF.